The 22 T cell receptor beta chains listed next were all sequenced from one sample in a study of breast tumors, draining lymph nodes, adjacent tissues. TCRdb recomputed calls from the multiplex PCR reads with MiXCR, one row per CDR3 protein. The table has some 15,000 distinct CDR3 sequences, around 50% seen once; the top ten hold around a sixth. Sequenced input: tumor-adjacent breast tissue. These receptors were obtained from a female donor with breast cancer. Some clones in this sample may be carry-over from other donors' samples.

The gene calls are TRBV5-1 and TRBJ2-7; 9 nucleotides match TRBD1. Germline-derived CDR1 and CDR2 are SGHRS and YFSETQ. The trim removed 4 bases at V and 0 bases at J, leaving 5 bases unmatched. The CDR3 spans 15 residues. CDR3 DNA: TGCGCCAGCAGCGTCCGGGACAGGGACTCCTACGAGCAGTACTTC. This sequence encodes CASSVRDRDSYEQYF. The full variable domain, rest sourced from reference TRBV5-1 and TRBJ2-7, is KAGVTQTPRYLIKTRGQQVTLSCSPISGHRSVSWYQQTPGQGLQFLFEYFSETQRNKGNFPGRFSGRQFSNSRSEMNVSTLELGDSALYLCASSVRDRDSYEQYFGPGTRLTVT.

Many counts were recorded for this clonotype. J is TRBJ2-1 and V is TRBV6-2 or TRBV6-3; D not resolved. Germline-derived CDR1 and CDR2 are MNHEY and SVGEGT. Trimming removed 9 bases from V and 7 bases from J, with 13 bases in between. The CDR3 runs to 12 residues. CDR3 DNA: TGTGCCAGGCCGTCGTGGTTTAATGAGCAGTTCTTC. This codes for CARPSWFNEQFF.

This clonotype was picked up a small number of times. The chain combines TRBV5-1 with TRBJ1-6; D possibly corresponds to TRBD1 (5 bases). There are 15 residues in the CDR3. Germline V gene sequence: CDR1 SGHRS, CDR2 YFSETQ. V was trimmed by 0 bases and J by 8 bases, leaving 12 bases between them. CDR3 protein: CASSLAGQGDSPLHF. The CDR3 coding sequence is TGCGCCAGCAGCTTGGCCGGGCAGGGTGATTCACCCCTCCACTTT.

This rearrangement joins TRBV19 to TRBJ2-3; D is possibly TRBD2 (6 bases). This CDR3 comprises 13 residues. Per germline, CDR1 LNHDA and CDR2 SQIVND (reference sequence). V was pared by 6 bases and J by 14 bases, with 21 bases between. Here the CDR3 DNA reads TGTGCCAGTAGCGGGAGTGTCCCAGATACGTGGTATTTT. As protein: CASSGSVPDTWYF.

This clonotype was recorded at least ten times. A much larger clone lies a single base off, so this may be a read error. V gene TRBV20-1 combines with J gene TRBJ2-5; D possibly uses TRBD1 or TRBD2 (5 bases each). CDR3 length equals 11 residues. From germline, CDR1 is DFQATT and CDR2 SNEGSKA (reference sequence). In DNA form, the CDR3 reads TGCAGTGCCCCGAAAACGGGGACCCAGTCCTTC. Translated, it gives CSAPKTGTQSF.

Note on this clonotype: Its ends do not fully match the called genes, so a read error is possible. The rearrangement uses TRBV5-1 and TRBJ1-6; D is perhaps TRBD1 (5 bases). Germline lookup yields CDR1 SGHRS and CDR2 YFSETQ. This CDR3 is built from 14 residues. In DNA, the CDR3 is TGCGCCAGCAGCCTCGGGACCGAGAATTCCCCCCTCCACTTT. Encoded protein: CASSLGTENSPLHF. Full variable domain (missing parts from reference TRBV5-1 and TRBJ1-6): KAGVTQTPRYLIKTRGQQVTLSCSPISGHRSVSWYQQTPGQGLQFLFEYFSETQRNKGNFPGRFSGRQFSNSRSEMNVSTLELGDSALYLCASSLGTENSPLHFGNGTRLTVT.

This clonotype was found many times. The chain couples TRBV7-9 to TRBJ2-1; TRBD2 aligns across 9 bases. The V and J ends lost 5 bases and 7 bases, in that order; junction bases with no gene match: 18. This CDR3 is 18 amino acids long. From germline, CDR1 is SEHNR and CDR2 FQNEAQ (reference sequence). The CDR3 nucleotides read TGTGCCAGCAGCCAAAAGGCTAGCGGGAAGTTGCGAGGGAATGAGCAGTTCTTC. Protein: CASSQKASGKLRGNEQFF.

This clonotype was counted at least ten times. V gene TRBV19 combines with J gene TRBJ2-1; TRBD2 agrees at 10 bases. CDR1 and CDR2 (germline): LNHDA, SQIVND (reference sequence). With 8 bases clipped from V and 0 bases from J, the junction kept 1 base outside the gene matches. The length of the CDR3 is 14 residues. The CDR3 nucleotides read TGTGCCAGTCGGACTAGCGGCTCCTACAATGAGCAGTTCTTC. Translating gives CASRTSGSYNEQFF.

Many counts were recorded for this clonotype. The rearrangement links TRBV18 to TRBJ2-1; TRBD1 might be the D (5 bases). V lost 1 base, J lost 6 bases, and 10 bases lay in between. The germline V gene has CDR1 KGHSH and CDR2 LQKENI. The CDR3 consists of 14 residues. CDR3 bases: TGTGCCAGCTCACCACTCGCTCAGGGCAATGAGCAGTTCTTC. Translation gives CASSPLAQGNEQFF.

By sample share, this clonotype is medium-sized. The rearrangement uses TRBV29-1 and TRBJ2-7, with TRBD2 identical over 8 bases. V was pared by 6 bases and J by 6 bases, with 10 bases of the junction left unmatched. This CDR3 is 13 amino acids long. The germline V gene encodes CDR1 SQVTM and CDR2 ANQGSEA. CDR3 sequence reads: CSVITSGSGEQYF. CDR3 nucleotide sequence: TGCAGCGTAATCACAAGCGGGAGCGGCGAGCAGTACTTC.

This clonotype appeared many times. This may come from a read error, since a much larger clone is one base off. The chain combines TRBV20-1 with TRBJ2-7, with 7 positions matching TRBD1. Germline values: CDR1 DFQATT, CDR2 SNEGSKA (reference sequence). V dropped 0 bases and J dropped 4; count of bases not matched to a gene: 12. CDR3 length: 16 residues. CDR3 sequence reads: CSARDKGTDPNYEQYF. CDR3 bases: TGCAGTGCTAGAGATAAAGGGACAGATCCCAATTACGAGCAGTACTTC.

This clonotype was picked up many times. A read error may be the cause here, since a much bigger clone is one base away. The V and J genes are TRBV6-1 and TRBJ1-2; D gene unclear. CDR1 and CDR2 from the germline V gene are MNHNS and SASEGT. This CDR3 comprises 14 residues. CDR3 DNA: TGTACCAGCAGCGCCTCGGACCTTAACTATGGCTACACCTTC. Protein sequence: CTSSASDLNYGYTF.

Concerning this clonotype itself: At one end, the junction sequence differs from germline, possibly due to a read error. The V and J genes are TRBV27 and TRBJ2-7, with 12 bases identical to TRBD2. Germline CDR1 is MNHEY and CDR2 is SMNVEV (reference sequence). The CDR3 consists of 17 residues. The CDR3 sequence is CASSLYGTSGPSYGQYF. The CDR3 coding sequence is TGTGCCAGCAGTCTATACGGGACTAGCGGGCCGTCCTACGGGCAGTACTTC.

This clonotype was picked up a small number of times. The chain employs TRBV6-5 and TRBJ2-5; TRBD1 matches at 7 bases. Germline CDR1 is MNHEY and CDR2 is SVGAGI. This CDR3 spans 16 amino acids. V shed 2 bases and J 3 bases; nucleotides not matched to a gene: 9. The CDR3 protein is CASSYRGQAQEETQYF. The DNA of the CDR3 is TGTGCCAGCAGTTACCGCGGACAGGCCCAAGAAGAGACCCAGTACTTC.

This clonotype has at least ten counts. With a much larger clone just one base away, this may be a read error. The chain is built from TRBV6-5 and TRBJ1-2; D may be TRBD1 (5 bases). The CDR3 sequence is 15 residues long. V was shortened by 5 bases and J by 6 bases, with 19 bases between the two germline ends. Germline CDR1 and CDR2: MNHEY and SVGAGI. The CDR3 sequence is CASSQVATRGNGYTF. The DNA of the CDR3 is TGTGCCAGCAGTCAGGTCGCGACCCGGGGGAATGGCTACACCTTC.

This clonotype has at least ten counts. This sequence may be a read error, since a much larger clone differs from it by one base. This chain joins TRBV12-3 or TRBV12-4 and TRBJ2-7; TRBD2 matches 7 bases. The V segment lost 3 bases and the J segment 4 bases; nucleotides outside the gene matches: 9. The CDR3 runs 15 residues. The chain's CDR3 is CASSFVGGLKYEQYF. DNA for the CDR3: TGTGCCAGCAGTTTCGTGGGAGGGCTCAAATACGAGCAGTACTTC.

The V call is TRBV7-2, the J call TRBJ2-2; possibly TRBD2 for D (5 bases). V was clipped by 1 base and J by 6 bases, with 6 bases between them. The CDR3 has 13 residues. Germline CDR1 SGHTA, CDR2 FQGNSA. The CDR3 loop is CASSLVGAGELFF. As DNA, the CDR3 is TGTGCCAGCAGCTTAGTCGGGGCCGGGGAGCTGTTTTTT.

This clonotype has only a few counts. This rearrangement joins TRBV19 to TRBJ1-5; TRBD1 might be the D (5 bases). This CDR3 contains 13 residues. Trimming cost V 4 bases and J 8 bases, with 12 bases left between them. The germline CDR1 and CDR2 sequences are LNHDA and SQIVND (reference sequence). The CDR3 DNA reads TGTGCCAGTAGTACCAGGGCGAGTGAGCCCCAGCATTTT. Its translation is CASSTRASEPQHF.

This clonotype was seen a single time. The chain couples TRBV24-1 to TRBJ2-2; the D is unclear. The germline CDR1 and CDR2 sequences are KGHDR and SFDVKD. The CDR3 is made up of 12 amino acids. The ends were cut back, 6 bases at V and 5 bases at J, with 6 bases in the middle. The CDR3 coding sequence is TGTGCCACCAGTCTGAGAACCGGGGAGCTGTTTTTT. It codes for CATSLRTGELFF.

As for this clonotype: Its ends do not fully match the called genes, so a read error is possible. The rearrangement joins TRBV12-3 or TRBV12-4 to TRBJ2-3; D is unclear. This CDR3 has 11 residues. The chain's CDR3 is CASSFSAAQYF. The CDR3 bases are TGTGCCAGTAGTTTCTCGGCGGCGCAGTATTTT.

This clonotype was seen once. The V call is TRBV6-2 or TRBV6-3, the J call TRBJ1-1, with a tentative D call TRBD1 (5 bases). Trimming cost V 5 bases and J 1 base, with 20 bases left between them. The V gene's germline CDR1 is MNHEY and CDR2 SVGEGT. The CDR3 length is 17 residues. The CDR3 DNA reads as TGTGCCAGCAGTGACATCATAGGTGGGACCTCGAACACTGAAGCTTTCTTT. Amino acid sequence: CASSDIIGGTSNTEAFF.

This clonotype was recorded only once. V and J are TRBV5-6 and TRBJ1-6; D is unclear. V was pared by 0 bases and J by 9 bases, with 13 bases between. The CDR3 runs to 15 residues. Per the germline V gene, CDR1 is SGHDT and CDR2 is YYEEEE. CDR3 in DNA: TGTGCCAGCAGCTTGGGGGCGAGGGCGCGTTCACCCCTCCACTTT. Protein sequence: CASSLGARARSPLHF.